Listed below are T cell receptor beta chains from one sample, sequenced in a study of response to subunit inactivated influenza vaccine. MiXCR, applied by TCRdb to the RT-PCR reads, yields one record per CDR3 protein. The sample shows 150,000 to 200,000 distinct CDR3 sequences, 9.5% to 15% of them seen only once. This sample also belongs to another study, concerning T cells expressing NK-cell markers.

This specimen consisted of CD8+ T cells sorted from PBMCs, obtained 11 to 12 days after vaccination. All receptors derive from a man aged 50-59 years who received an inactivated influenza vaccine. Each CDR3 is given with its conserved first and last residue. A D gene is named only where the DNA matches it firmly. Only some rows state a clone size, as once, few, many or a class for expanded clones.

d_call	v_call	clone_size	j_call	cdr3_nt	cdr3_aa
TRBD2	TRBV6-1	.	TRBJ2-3	TGTGCCAGCAGTCGCCGACTAGCGGGAGGGGATACGCAGTATTTT	CASSRRLAGGDTQYF
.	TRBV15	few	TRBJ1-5	TGTGCCACCAGCAGGTACCCGACGGGAGGTCAGCCCCAGCATTTT	CATSRYPTGGQPQHF
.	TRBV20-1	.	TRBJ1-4	TGCAGTGCTAGCCCATTCCTTGAGAATGAAAAACTGTTTTTT	CSASPFLENEKLFF
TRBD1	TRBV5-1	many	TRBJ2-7	TGCGCCAGCAGCACAACCGGGACAGGGTACTACGAGCAGTACTTC	CASSTTGTGYYEQYF
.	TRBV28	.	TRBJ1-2	TGTGCCAGCAGTTTTCGGCCATCGAACTATGGCTACACCTTC	CASSFRPSNYGYTF
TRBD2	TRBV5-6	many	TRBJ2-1	TGTGCCAGCAGCTTCCTAACTAGCGGGGCCTACAATGAGCAGTTCTTC	CASSFLTSGAYNEQFF
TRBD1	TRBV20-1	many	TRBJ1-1	TGCAGTGCTAGAGACCGATTGACAGGGTTTGGCACTGAAGCTTTCTTT	CSARDRLTGFGTEAFF
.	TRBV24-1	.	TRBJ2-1	TGTGCCACCAGTGAAGGTGGAGGCGGCTCCTACAATGAGCAGTTCTTC	CATSEGGGGSYNEQFF
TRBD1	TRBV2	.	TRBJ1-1	TGTGCCAGCAGCGACAGGGGCCCGGGGAACACTGAAGCTTTCTTT	CASSDRGPGNTEAFF
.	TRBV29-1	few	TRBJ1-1	TGCAGCGGGGACCGGGGGGCTGAAGCTTTCTTT	CSGDRGAEAFF
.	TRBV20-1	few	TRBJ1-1	TGCAGTGCTAGAATTACAGGGATCAGATTGGATATGAACACTGAAGCTTTCTTT	CSARITGIRLDMNTEAFF
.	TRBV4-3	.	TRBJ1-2	TGCGCCAGCAGCCCATGGGACGGGGCCAAAAGCTACACCTTC	CASSPWDGAKSYTF
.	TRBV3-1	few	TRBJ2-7	TGTGCCAGCAGCCGCGGGACCTTGGGTGGGAACGAGCAGTACTTC	CASSRGTLGGNEQYF
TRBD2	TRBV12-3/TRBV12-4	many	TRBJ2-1	TGTGCCAGCAGTTTAGTAGCGGGAGACAATGAGCAGTTCTTC	CASSLVAGDNEQFF
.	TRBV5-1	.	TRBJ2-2	TGCGCCAGCAGTTCGAACAGACAGGAGAACACCGGGGAGCTGTTTTTT	CASSSNRQENTGELFF
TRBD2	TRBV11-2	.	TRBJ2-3	TGTGCCAGCAGCGCAGGGACTAGCGGCCGAACTAGCACAGATACGCAGTATTTT	CASSAGTSGRTSTDTQYF
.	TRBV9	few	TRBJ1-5	TGTGCCAGCAGCGTAGGGGACGGCAATCAGCCCCAGCATTTT	CASSVGDGNQPQHF
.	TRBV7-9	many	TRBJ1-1	TGTGCCAGCAGCTTAGAGAACAGGAACACTGAAGCTTTCTTT	CASSLENRNTEAFF
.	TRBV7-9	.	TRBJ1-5	TGTGCCAGCAGCTCGGGGGCCCCAGGATATCAGCCCCAGCATTTT	CASSSGAPGYQPQHF
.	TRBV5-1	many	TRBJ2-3	TGCGCCAGCAGCTTGGATCCCTTGGGAGTTTCTAGCACAGATACGCAGTATTTT	CASSLDPLGVSSTDTQYF
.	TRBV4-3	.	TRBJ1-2	TGCGCCAGCAGCCAAGATCCCGACGCCGGCTCTCTCTATGGCTACACCTTC	CASSQDPDAGSLYGYTF
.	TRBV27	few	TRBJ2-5	TGTGCCAGCAGCCCCCTGGGCGCACAAGAGACCCAGTACTTC	CASSPLGAQETQYF
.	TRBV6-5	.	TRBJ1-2	TGTGCCAGCAGTTACAGTAGAGATGGCTATGGCTACACCTTC	CASSYSRDGYGYTF
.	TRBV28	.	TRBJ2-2	TGTGCCAGCAGTCCTGTCTTCGGCACGTTCGCGAACACCGGGGAGCTGTTTTTT	CASSPVFGTFANTGELFF
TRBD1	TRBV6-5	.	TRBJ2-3	TGTGCCAGCAGTCTCCGGACAGGAGTAGATACGCAGTATTTT	CASSLRTGVDTQYF
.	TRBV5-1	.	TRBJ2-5	TGCGCCAGCAGCTTAGACGGGGTTGGAGAGACCCAGTACTTC	CASSLDGVGETQYF
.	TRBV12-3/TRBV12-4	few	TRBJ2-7	TGTGCCAGCAGTTTAGGAGGGCCCGAGCAGTACTTC	CASSLGGPEQYF
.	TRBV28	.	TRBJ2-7	TGTGCCAGCAGTACAGGCAATTCCTACGAGCAGTACTTC	CASSTGNSYEQYF
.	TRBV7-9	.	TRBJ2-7	TGTGCCAGCAGCCCAGAGGGTAGCTACGAGCAGTACTTC	CASSPEGSYEQYF
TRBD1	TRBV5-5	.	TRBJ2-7	TGTGCCAGCAGCTTGCGGACAGGGGCGCGGGAGCAGTACTTC	CASSLRTGAREQYF
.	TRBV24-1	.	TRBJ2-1	TGTGCCACCAGTGGTCAGGGACCTGAGCAGTTCTTC	CATSGQGPEQFF
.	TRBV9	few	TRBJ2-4	TGTGCCAGCAGCGTAGGAGCCAGCCTGAAAAACATTCAGTACTTC	CASSVGASLKNIQYF
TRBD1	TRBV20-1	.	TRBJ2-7	TGCAGTGCGGGACAGGGGCCCGTCTACGAGCAGTACTTC	CSAGQGPVYEQYF
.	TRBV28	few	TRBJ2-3	TGTGCCAGCAGTTTAGTCGGGAGCGGTGATACGCAGTATTTT	CASSLVGSGDTQYF
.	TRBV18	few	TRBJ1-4	TGTGCCAGCTCCGACGCTGGAAAACTGTTTTTT	CASSDAGKLFF
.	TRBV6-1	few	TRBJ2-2	TGTGCCACCGCGGCGCAGATGACCGGGGAGCTGTTTTTT	CATAAQMTGELFF
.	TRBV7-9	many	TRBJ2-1	TGTGCCAGCAGCACAGGGTACAATGAGCAGTTCTTC	CASSTGYNEQFF
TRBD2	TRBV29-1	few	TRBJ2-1	TGCAGCGTCATACTAGCGGGGGACAATGAGCAGTTCTTC	CSVILAGDNEQFF